This TCR beta chain was captured in a study of shared clonotypes between healthy human individuals. Remarks on this clone: Its antigen is still unknown.

Study-level findings and limits: A reduction in generation probabilities was seen for non-shared clonotypes relative to those shared by all four donors.

This CDR3 has 15 amino acids. The V gene lost 6 bases and the J gene lost 5 bases, with 16 bases spanning the gap. Looked up from germline, CDR1 is SGHTA and CDR2 is FQGNSA. The deep-level immunoSEQ assay was used. Measured with immunoSEQ multiplex PCR; TCRdb has only the in-frame clones, and not every one. The table has approximately 530,000 clones, about 96% seen once; the top ten hold about 0.06%. The TCR sequence derives from a woman aged 25 to 39 in good health. Sequenced material: naive CD4+ T cells sorted from blood. Regarding subset: CD45RA+ positively selected. The chain recombines TRBV7-2 with TRBJ2-2, with D tentatively TRBD2 (6 bases). This CDR3 reads CASRGGLIRTGELFF. CDR3 DNA sequence: TGTGCCAGCAGAGGAGGGCTCATTCGTACCGGGGAGCTGTTTTTT.